This TCR beta chain was observed in a study of identical twins. Study observations and caveats: Fewer insertions were carried by abundant cord blood beta clonotypes, but none was seen in memory repertoires.

This clonotype was observed once. No antigen is known for it. Germline V lookup: CDR1 SGHKS, CDR2 YYEKEE (reference sequence). The CDR3 has 13 amino acids. The V segment lost 7 bases and the J segment 2 bases; nucleotides outside the gene matches: 5. TCRdb passed the 5' RACE reads through MiXCR, listing each CDR3 protein once. The sample has about 530,000 distinct CDR3 sequences; roughly 15% are singletons. This sample also belongs to another study, concerning yellow fever vaccine responses in identical twins.

This clonotype was sampled from a woman aged 18-30 years in good health. V gene TRBV5-5 combines with J gene TRBJ2-5, with TRBD2 identical over 7 bases. The sample consisted of CD4+ T cells sorted from blood. CDR3 DNA: TGTGCCAGCGGCACGGGACTACAAGAGACCCAGTACTTC. It translates to CASGTGLQETQYF.